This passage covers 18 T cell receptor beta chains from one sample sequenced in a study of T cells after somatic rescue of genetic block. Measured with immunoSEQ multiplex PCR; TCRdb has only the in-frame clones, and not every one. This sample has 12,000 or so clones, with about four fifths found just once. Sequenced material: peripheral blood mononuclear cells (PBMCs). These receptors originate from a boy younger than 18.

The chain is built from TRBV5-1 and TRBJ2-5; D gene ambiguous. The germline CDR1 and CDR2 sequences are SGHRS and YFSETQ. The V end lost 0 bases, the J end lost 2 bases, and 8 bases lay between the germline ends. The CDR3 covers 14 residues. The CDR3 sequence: CASSLGVQQETQYF. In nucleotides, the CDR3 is TGCGCCAGCAGCTTGGGGGTTCAACAAGAGACCCAGTACTTC.

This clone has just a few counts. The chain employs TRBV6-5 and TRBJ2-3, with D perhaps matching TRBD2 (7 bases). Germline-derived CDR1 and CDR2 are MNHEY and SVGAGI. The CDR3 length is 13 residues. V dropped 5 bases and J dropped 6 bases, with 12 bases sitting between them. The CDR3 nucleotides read TGTGCCAGCAGTCAGGGGCGGGGGGATACGCAGTATTTT. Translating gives CASSQGRGDTQYF.

CDR3 in amino acids: CASRPQGWSGNTIYF. The CDR3 DNA reads as TGTGCCAGCAGACCACAGGGGTGGTCTGGAAACACCATATATTTT. This chain joins TRBV7-9 and TRBJ1-3; TRBD1 matches at 7 bases. CDR3 size: 15 residues. J gave up 1 base and V 6 bases, and 6 bases lay outside the gene matches. Germline V lookup: CDR1 SEHNR, CDR2 FQNEAQ (reference sequence).

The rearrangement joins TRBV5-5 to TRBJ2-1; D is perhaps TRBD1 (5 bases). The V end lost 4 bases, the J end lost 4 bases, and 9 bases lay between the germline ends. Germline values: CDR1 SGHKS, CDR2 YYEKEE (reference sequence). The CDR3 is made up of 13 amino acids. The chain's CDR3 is CASSHAGYNEQFF. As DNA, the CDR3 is TGTGCCAGCAGCCACGCAGGGTACAATGAGCAGTTCTTC.

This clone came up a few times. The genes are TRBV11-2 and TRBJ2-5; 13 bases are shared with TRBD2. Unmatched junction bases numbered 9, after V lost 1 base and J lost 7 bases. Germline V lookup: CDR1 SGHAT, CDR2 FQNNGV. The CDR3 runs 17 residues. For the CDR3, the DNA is TGTGCCAGCAGCTTAGGGACTAGCGGGGGACGGCTGGGGACCCAGTACTTC. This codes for CASSLGTSGGRLGTQYF.

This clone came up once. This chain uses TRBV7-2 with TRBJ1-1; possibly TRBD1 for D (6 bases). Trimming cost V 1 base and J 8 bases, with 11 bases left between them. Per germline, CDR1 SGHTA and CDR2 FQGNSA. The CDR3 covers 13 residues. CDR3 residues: CASSLGRGIEAFF. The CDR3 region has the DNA TGTGCCAGCAGCTTAGGCAGGGGAATCGAAGCTTTCTTT.

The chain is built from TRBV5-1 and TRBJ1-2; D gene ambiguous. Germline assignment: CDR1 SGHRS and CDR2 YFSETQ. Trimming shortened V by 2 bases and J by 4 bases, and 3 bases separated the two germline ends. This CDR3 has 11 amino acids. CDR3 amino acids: CASSFGYGYTF. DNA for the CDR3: TGCGCCAGCAGCTTTGGCTATGGCTACACCTTC.

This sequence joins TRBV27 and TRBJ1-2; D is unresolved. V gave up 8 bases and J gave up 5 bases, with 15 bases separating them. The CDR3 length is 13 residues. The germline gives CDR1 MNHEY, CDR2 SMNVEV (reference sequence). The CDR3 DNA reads TGTGCCAGCTCCGCGACGGGAACGTATGGCTACACCTTC. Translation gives CASSATGTYGYTF.

In DNA form, the CDR3 reads TGTGCCAGCAGTTACTCCCCCCCAGGGTCTAACTATGGCTACACCTTC. This codes for CASSYSPPGSNYGYTF. The chain combines TRBV6-5 with TRBJ1-2; D may be TRBD1 (5 bases). Between the trimmed V and J ends, which lost 0 bases and 0 bases, there was a span of 11 bases. This CDR3 comprises 16 residues. Germline V gene data show CDR1 as MNHEY and CDR2 as SVGAGI.

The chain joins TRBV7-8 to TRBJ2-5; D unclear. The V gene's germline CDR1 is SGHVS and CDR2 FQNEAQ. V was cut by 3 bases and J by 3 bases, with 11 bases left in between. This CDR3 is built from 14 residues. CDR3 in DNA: TGTGCCAGCAGCTTTTTCCGGTTGAAAGAGACCCAGTACTTC. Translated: CASSFFRLKETQYF.

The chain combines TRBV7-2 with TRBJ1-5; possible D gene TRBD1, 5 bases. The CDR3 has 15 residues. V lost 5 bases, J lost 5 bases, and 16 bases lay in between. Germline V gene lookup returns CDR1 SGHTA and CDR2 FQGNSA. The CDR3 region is CASSNSGSLHQPQHF. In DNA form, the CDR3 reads TGTGCCAGCAGCAACTCAGGGAGTCTCCATCAGCCCCAGCATTTT.

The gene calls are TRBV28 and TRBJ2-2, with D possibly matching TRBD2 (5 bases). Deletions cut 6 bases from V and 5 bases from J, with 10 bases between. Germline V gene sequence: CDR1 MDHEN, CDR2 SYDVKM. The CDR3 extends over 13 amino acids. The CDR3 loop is CASSVLGTGELFF. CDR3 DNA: TGTGCCAGCAGCGTACTAGGGACCGGGGAGCTGTTTTTT.

CDR3 loop: CASSFLAGEVGGELFF. CDR3 DNA: TGTGCCAGCAGCTTTCTAGCGGGAGAGGTCGGCGGGGAGCTGTTTTTT. The chain is built from TRBV11-2 and TRBJ2-2; 10 nucleotides match TRBD2. V trimming: 3 bases; J trimming: 7 bases; junction bases outside the gene matches: 8. CDR3 length: 16 amino acids. In germline, CDR1 is SGHAT, CDR2 FQNNGV.

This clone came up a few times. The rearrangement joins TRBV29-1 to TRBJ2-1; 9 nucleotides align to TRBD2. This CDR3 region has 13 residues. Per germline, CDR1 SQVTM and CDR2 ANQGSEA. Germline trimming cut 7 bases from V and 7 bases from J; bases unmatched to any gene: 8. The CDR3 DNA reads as TGCAGCGCTTCAGCGGGAGGAAGAAATGAGCAGTTCTTC. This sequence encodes CSASAGGRNEQFF.

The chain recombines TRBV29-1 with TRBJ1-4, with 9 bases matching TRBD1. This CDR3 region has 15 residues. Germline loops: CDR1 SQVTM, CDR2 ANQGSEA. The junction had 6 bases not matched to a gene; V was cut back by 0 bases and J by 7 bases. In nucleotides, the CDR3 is TGCAGCGTTGAAGATTGGGACAGGGCCGGTGAAAAACTGTTTTTT. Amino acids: CSVEDWDRAGEKLFF.

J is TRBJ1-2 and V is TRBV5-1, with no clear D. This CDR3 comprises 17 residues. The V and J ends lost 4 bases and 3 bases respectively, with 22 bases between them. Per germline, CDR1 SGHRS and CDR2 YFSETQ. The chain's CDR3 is CASSPEVGMLGYYGYTF. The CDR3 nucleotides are TGCGCCAGCAGCCCGGAGGTCGGTATGTTGGGTTACTATGGCTACACCTTC.

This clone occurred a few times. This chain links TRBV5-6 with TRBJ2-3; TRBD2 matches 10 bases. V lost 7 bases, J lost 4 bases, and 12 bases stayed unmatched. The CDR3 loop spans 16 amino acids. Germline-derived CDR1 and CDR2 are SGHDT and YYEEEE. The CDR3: CASVAGGPPEADTQYF. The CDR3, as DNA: TGTGCCAGCGTAGCGGGAGGCCCCCCGGAAGCAGATACGCAGTATTTT.

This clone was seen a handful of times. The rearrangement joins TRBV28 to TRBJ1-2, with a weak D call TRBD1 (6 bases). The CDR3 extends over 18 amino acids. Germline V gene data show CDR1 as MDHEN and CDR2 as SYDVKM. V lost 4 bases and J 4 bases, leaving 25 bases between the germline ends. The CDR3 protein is CASSSLEDSLRVPYGYTF. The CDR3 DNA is TGTGCCAGCAGTTCTCTCGAGGACAGCCTTAGGGTCCCCTATGGCTACACCTTC.